The sequence of this TCR beta chain was determined in a study of blood T cell repertoires in COVID-19. From germline, CDR1 is MGHRA and CDR2 YSYEKL. This CDR3 is built from 15 residues. The ends lost 1 base at V and 5 bases at J; junction bases unmatched: 5. Profiling relied on immunoSEQ multiplex PCR, and the TCRdb table lists in-frame clones only, not all of them. The data contain about 490,000 clones, approximately 83% of them singletons. The chain employs TRBV4-1 and TRBJ2-3; 8 bases agree with TRBD1. The sequence was collected from a human donor in a cohort sampled during active COVID-19. Sequenced input: peripheral blood. CDR3 coding DNA: TGCGCCAGCAGCCAAGCACAGGGGGTCGGAGATACGCAGTATTTT. Its translation is CASSQAQGVGDTQYF.